The 25 T cell receptor beta chains reported below all come from one sample, sequenced in a study of T cell responses to AZD1222 COVID-19 vaccine. The table came from immunoSEQ multiplex PCR; TCRdb's copy has only in-frame clones and leaves some out. The sample includes about 130,000 clones, about 93% seen only once; the top ten take about 5%. Sample: peripheral blood, taken on day 0 of AZD1222 vaccination. The origin of the receptors is an adult in good health.

The chain links TRBV2 to TRBJ1-2; a weak D match, TRBD1 (5 bases). V was clipped by 6 bases and J by 6 bases, with 14 bases between them. Germline CDR1 SNHLY, CDR2 FYNNEI. The CDR3 loop spans 13 amino acids. CDR3 sequence reads: CASRDAGLDGYTF. The CDR3 DNA reads TGTGCCAGCAGAGACGCAGGGTTAGATGGCTACACCTTC.

This CDR3 reads CASSDGTANYGYTF. DNA of the CDR3: TGCGCCAGCAGTGATGGGACAGCTAACTATGGCTACACCTTC. The chain recombines TRBV10-2 with TRBJ1-2; 7 bases line up with TRBD1. The V gene's germline CDR1 is WSHSY and CDR2 SAAADI. Trimming removed 3 bases from V and 0 bases from J; junction bases left unmatched: 1. The CDR3 extends over 14 amino acids.

This clone was recorded once. V usage is TRBV28 and J usage is TRBJ2-5; 7 positions match TRBD2. From germline, CDR1 is MDHEN and CDR2 SYDVKM. This CDR3 is 13 amino acids long. The V segment lost 4 bases and the J segment 4 bases; nucleotides outside the gene matches: 3. Here the CDR3 reads CASSSLAPETQYF. DNA for the CDR3: TGTGCCAGCAGTTCACTAGCGCCAGAGACCCAGTACTTC.

The V gene is TRBV6-2 or TRBV6-3, the J gene TRBJ1-2; D is undetermined. There are 14 residues in the CDR3. The V end was cut by 5 bases, the J end by 7 bases, with 17 bases between. CDR1 MNHEY and CDR2 SVGEGT come from the germline V gene. The CDR3 reads CASSATITRGGYTF. The CDR3, as DNA: TGTGCCAGCAGTGCGACCATCACGCGGGGTGGCTACACCTTC.

This chain links TRBV2 with TRBJ1-3; D not resolved. The CDR3 length is 15 residues. CDR1 and CDR2 (germline): SNHLY, FYNNEI. V lost 7 bases, J lost 2 bases, and 15 bases lay in between. The CDR3 sequence: CASNIIRPTGNTIYF. CDR3 in DNA: TGTGCCAGCAATATAATAAGACCAACTGGAAACACCATATATTTT.

This chain links TRBV11-2 with TRBJ1-4; TRBD1 matches at 7 bases. CDR1 and CDR2 (germline): SGHAT, FQNNGV. Trimming removed 4 bases from V and 5 bases from J; junction bases left unmatched: 7. This CDR3 has 15 amino acids. The CDR3 nucleotides read TGTGCCAGCAGCTCCCGTGACAGGGCAAATGAAAAACTGTTTTTT. Amino acid sequence: CASSSRDRANEKLFF.

The chain carries TRBV5-6 and TRBJ2-7, with 9 nucleotides matching TRBD1. The CDR3 is 15 residues long. J gave up 2 bases and V 0 bases, and 3 bases lay outside the gene matches. CDR1 SGHDT and CDR2 YYEEEE come from the germline V gene. Written as DNA, the CDR3 is TGTGCCAGCAGCTTGGGGGGACAGGGAACCTACGAGCAGTACTTC. Protein product: CASSLGGQGTYEQYF.

The V call is TRBV18, the J call TRBJ1-4; D may be TRBD1 (6 bases). The V end was cut by 5 bases, the J end by 4 bases, with 17 bases between. Germline values: CDR1 KGHSH, CDR2 LQKENI. The CDR3 is 16 residues long. Here the CDR3 reads CASSAVPGQFNEKLFF. In DNA form, the CDR3 reads TGTGCCAGCTCAGCTGTCCCTGGACAGTTTAATGAAAAACTGTTTTTT.

This clone was seen a single time. The chain combines TRBV29-1 with TRBJ2-3, with TRBD1 matching 10 bases. The CDR3 is 16 residues long. The germline CDR1 and CDR2 sequences are SQVTM and ANQGSEA. Trimming cost V 4 bases and J 4 bases; bases outside gene matches: 11. The CDR3 is CSVARDRGLYPDTQYF. In nucleotides, the CDR3 is TGCAGCGTTGCTCGGGACAGGGGCCTTTATCCAGATACGCAGTATTTT.

The rearrangement joins TRBV18 to TRBJ2-1; D is ambiguous. CDR1 and CDR2 from the germline V gene are KGHSH and LQKENI. V was shortened by 2 bases and J by 0 bases, with 17 bases between the two germline ends. CDR3 length: 18 residues. The CDR3 DNA follows: TGTGCCAGCTCACCATACGGTGACCTCCATAGCTCCTACAATGAGCAGTTCTTC. As protein: CASSPYGDLHSSYNEQFF.

The V call is TRBV30, the J call TRBJ1-3, with 10 positions matching TRBD1. Germline-derived CDR1 and CDR2 are GTSNPN and SVGIG (reference sequence). This CDR3 contains 13 residues. J lost 4 bases, V lost 5 bases, and 2 bases had no gene match. The CDR3 nucleotides read TGTGCCTGGGGACAGGGGGGAGGAAACACCATATATTTT. This translates into CAWGQGGGNTIYF.

This chain links TRBV6-5 with TRBJ2-7, with TRBD2 identical over 7 bases. The CDR3 spans 11 residues. With V trimmed by 7 bases and J by 7 bases, 4 bases remained unmatched. CDR1 is MNHEY and CDR2 is SVGAGI in the germline V gene. The CDR3 sequence is CASTLGGEQYF. DNA of the CDR3: TGTGCCAGCACTCTCGGGGGGGAGCAGTACTTC.

The chain links TRBV28 to TRBJ1-2; D possibly corresponds to TRBD1 (5 bases). Germline V gene data show CDR1 as MDHEN and CDR2 as SYDVKM. The germline V and J ends were trimmed by 3 bases and 3 bases, with 14 bases remaining between them. This CDR3 is built from 15 residues. The CDR3 DNA reads TGTGCCAGCAGTTTCGGATCAGGGAGGGACTATGGCTACACCTTC. Translation: CASSFGSGRDYGYTF.

The chain employs TRBV10-3 and TRBJ2-2; 8 bases align to TRBD1. Germline CDR1 is ENHRY and CDR2 is SYGVKD. After removal of 6 bases from V and 7 bases from J, the junction contained 10 bases not matched to a gene. The CDR3 loop spans 15 amino acids. In DNA form, the CDR3 reads TGTGCCATCAGGGCGGACAGGGCCGATCGCGGGGAGCTGTTTTTT. This codes for CAIRADRADRGELFF.

The rearrangement joins TRBV19 to TRBJ1-5, with 10 bases that match TRBD1. Germline loops: CDR1 LNHDA, CDR2 SQIVND (reference sequence). Losses at the gene ends were 7 bases for V and 1 base for J; bases not matched to a gene: 4. This CDR3 is built from 15 residues. This CDR3 reads CASNPGQGSNQPQHF. The CDR3 coding sequence is TGTGCCAGTAACCCGGGACAGGGGAGCAATCAGCCCCAGCATTTT.

This CDR3 is CASSLSRDRGHEGYTF. The CDR3 nucleotides are TGCGCCAGCAGCTTGTCCCGGGACAGGGGCCATGAAGGCTACACCTTC. The gene calls are TRBV5-1 and TRBJ1-2, with 10 bases matching TRBD1. The CDR3 spans 16 residues. The germline gives CDR1 SGHRS, CDR2 YFSETQ. The ends lost 1 base at V and 8 bases at J; junction bases unmatched: 11.

The chain carries TRBV28 and TRBJ2-7; TRBD2 agrees at 11 bases. The V gene end was trimmed by 11 bases and the J gene end by 6 bases; junction bases not matched to a gene: 12. Per germline, CDR1 MDHEN and CDR2 SYDVKM. This CDR3 has 14 amino acids. CDR3 in DNA: TGTGCCGGGGCACGTTGGCTAGCGGGAGGCGAGCAGTACTTC. Translation gives CAGARWLAGGEQYF.

V usage is TRBV24-1 and J usage is TRBJ2-2; the D is unclear. Germline V gives CDR1 KGHDR, CDR2 SFDVKD. V lost 7 bases, J lost 7 bases, and 15 bases lay in between. The CDR3 contains 14 residues. Written as DNA, the CDR3 is TGTGCCACCAGCGAAGTCGCGCCCGGCGGGGAGCTGTTTTTT. This encodes CATSEVAPGGELFF.

The J gene is TRBJ2-6, the V gene TRBV14, with D tentatively TRBD2 (5 bases). CDR1 SGHDN and CDR2 FVKESK come from the germline V gene. This CDR3 contains 17 residues. V shed 3 bases and J shed 0 bases, with 12 bases lying between them. The CDR3 loop reads CASSQEDRNSGANVLTF. In nucleotides, the CDR3 is TGTGCCAGCAGCCAGGAGGACCGGAACTCTGGGGCCAACGTCCTGACTTTC.

The chain recombines TRBV5-4 with TRBJ2-1, with a tentative D call TRBD1 (5 bases). From germline, CDR1 is SGHNT and CDR2 YYREEE (reference sequence). The CDR3 is made up of 16 amino acids. The V end lost 2 bases, the J end lost 3 bases, and 15 bases lay between the germline ends. CDR3 in amino acids: CASSLKDTYLYNEQFF. The DNA for the CDR3 is TGTGCCAGCAGCTTAAAGGACACCTACCTCTACAATGAGCAGTTCTTC.

This sequence joins TRBV5-1 and TRBJ2-6; possibly TRBD1 for D (6 bases). Per the germline V gene, CDR1 is SGHRS and CDR2 is YFSETQ. Trimming pared 4 bases from V and 2 bases from J, leaving 16 bases between. This CDR3 comprises 17 residues. In DNA, the CDR3 is TGCGCCAGCAGCACGGATACAGGGTTAGCTGGGGCCAACGTCCTGACTTTC. Encoded protein: CASSTDTGLAGANVLTF.

This rearrangement joins TRBV10-3 to TRBJ1-1; a possible D gene is TRBD1 (5 bases). Trimming took 4 bases from V and 1 from J, leaving 16 bases between them. Per the germline V gene, CDR1 is ENHRY and CDR2 is SYGVKD. The CDR3 totals 16 residues. CDR3 amino acids: CAISGGDLWTNTEAFF. The CDR3 bases are TGTGCCATCAGTGGTGGGGACCTTTGGACGAACACTGAAGCTTTCTTT.

V is TRBV28 and J is TRBJ1-3; D unresolved. The germline CDR1 and CDR2 sequences are MDHEN and SYDVKM. V shed 7 bases and J shed 4 bases, with 17 bases lying between them. CDR3 size: 15 residues. For the CDR3, the DNA is TGTGCCAGCACCTCCGCGGCCGCGGGGGGAAACACCATATATTTT. It encodes CASTSAAAGGNTIYF. The whole variable domain, filled in from reference TRBV28 and TRBJ1-3, reads DVKVTQSSRYLVKRTGEKVFLECVQDMDHENMFWYRQDPGLGLRLIYFSYDVKMKEKGDIPEGYSVSREKKERFSLILESASTNQTSMYLCASTSAAAGGNTIYFGEGSWLTVV.

The CDR3, as DNA: TGTGCCAGCAGTTCCTCACTACTAGCGGATAACACCGGGGAGCTGTTTTTT. This sequence encodes CASSSSLLADNTGELFF. The rearrangement joins TRBV28 to TRBJ2-2; 8 bases are shared with TRBD2. CDR1 MDHEN and CDR2 SYDVKM come from the germline V gene. V lost 4 bases, J lost 2 bases, and 9 bases stayed unmatched. The CDR3 has 17 residues.

The J gene is TRBJ1-5, the V gene TRBV18; TRBD1 aligns across 9 bases. Trimming took 4 bases from V and 3 from J; bases not matched to a gene: 4. CDR1 is KGHSH and CDR2 is LQKENI in the germline V gene. The CDR3 runs to 15 residues. As DNA, the CDR3 is TGTGCCAGCTCACGCGGGACAGGGATCAATCAGCCCCAGCATTTT. The encoded protein is CASSRGTGINQPQHF.